This T cell receptor beta chain was recorded in a study of blood T cell repertoires in COVID-19. Study information: Samples taken during acute and convalescent COVID-19 were collected in the United States, Italy and Spain.

Those enrolled in Seattle joined during active infection and were followed longitudinally afterward. Original processing methods: Cell counts per sample came from amplifying reference gene primers. Assay used: immunoSEQ multiplex PCR; TCRdb lists only in-frame clones, some missing. Clone size and V and J calls were adopted from that table, with D and trimming inferred from the DNA. The sample holds 200,000 to 300,000 clones, 75% to 95% seen once. Per the germline V gene, CDR1 is KGHDR and CDR2 is SFDVKD. The CDR3 is 16 residues long. Trimming took 5 bases from V and 3 from J, leaving 16 bases between them.

J is TRBJ2-1 and V is TRBV24-1, with D maybe TRBD2 (7 bases). The receptor was isolated from a person under 35 with COVID-19, enrolled during active disease. The sample taken for sequencing was peripheral blood. The DNA of the CDR3 is TGTGCCACCAGTGTCGTGGGGGGGCCCAACTACAATGAGCAGTTCTTC. Protein: CATSVVGGPNYNEQFF.